These T cell receptor beta chains were read from a single sample in a study of cytotoxic CD8 clonotypes in ibrutinib-treated CLL. TCRdb keeps only in-frame clones here, not all; method: immunoSEQ multiplex PCR. The sample includes around 310,000 clones, about 77% seen only once; the top ten take over 5.5%. This material consisted of PBMCs, taken before ibrutinib treatment. The source of these receptors is a human donor with chronic lymphocytic leukemia. The conserved cysteine and the conserved F or W are not part of the CDR3 here. The D gene is left open where the match is weak.

CDR3aa	v_gene	j_gene	d_gene
ASSLSPPGRGTDTQY	TRBV27	TRBJ2-3	-
ASSPDGRDYEQY	TRBV4-3	TRBJ2-7	-
ASSPSLQETQY	TRBV4-3	TRBJ2-5	-
ASSLVGSGNTIY	TRBV7-6	TRBJ1-3	-
ASTGASGGETQY	TRBV5-4	TRBJ2-5	TRBD2
ASSADSQETQY	TRBV7-2	TRBJ2-5	-
ASSSHRGTEAF	TRBV7-3	TRBJ1-1	TRBD1
ASSDREFGYT	TRBV19	TRBJ1-2	TRBD1
ASSLTFGRTAFISLYQPQH	TRBV7-6	TRBJ1-5	-
ASSIGTGGSTDTQY	TRBV28	TRBJ2-3	TRBD1
ASSISGISTDTQY	TRBV19	TRBJ2-3	TRBD2
SVEVPNEQF	TRBV29-1	TRBJ2-1	-
ASIKHRGNRETQY	TRBV28	TRBJ2-5	TRBD1
ASSQFRGGNTEAF	TRBV4-1	TRBJ1-1	TRBD1
ARSGGGFGGYT	TRBV5-1	TRBJ1-2	-
ASSYYGTGGGTQH	TRBV6-6	TRBJ1-5	TRBD1
ASSRRDYPGYT	TRBV5-8	TRBJ1-2	-
ASSERPTPPYHEQF	TRBV6-1	TRBJ2-1	-
AIRSSGANVLT	TRBV10-3	TRBJ2-6	-
ASSLRDSGSKLYGYT	TRBV7-2	TRBJ1-2	-
ASSLGWAETQY	TRBV5-5	TRBJ2-5	-
ASSSLAELSYEQY	TRBV28	-	TRBD2
ASSSAGTGGFGNTIY	TRBV28	TRBJ1-3	TRBD1
ASRNSGAEGNEQF	TRBV5-1	TRBJ2-1	TRBD2
ASRTGEGPYGYT	TRBV2	TRBJ1-2	-
ASSHHGGPVGDEQF	TRBV14	TRBJ2-1	-
ASSYSIFPPTYEQY	TRBV6-5	TRBJ2-7	-
ASSQSPGTRGTQY	TRBV4-3	TRBJ2-5	TRBD2
ASSSSGRVDTGELF	TRBV7-3	TRBJ2-2	TRBD2
ASSVGDYEKLF	TRBV7-8	TRBJ1-4	-
ASNLGGPNYEQY	TRBV7-9	TRBJ2-7	-
ASSLSEDGELF	TRBV27	TRBJ2-2	-
ASGSSGSIKTQY	TRBV6-5	TRBJ2-5	TRBD2
ASRSTGMTEAF	TRBV6-5	TRBJ1-1	-
ASKGGNYLNSPLH	TRBV18	TRBJ1-6	TRBD1
ASSLAGTGDGYT	TRBV7-6	TRBJ1-2	TRBD1
ASSPIWPYEQY	TRBV27	TRBJ2-7	-
ASSFEGTAEQF	TRBV27	TRBJ2-1	TRBD1
ASSLFGGGTDTQY	TRBV11-3	TRBJ2-3	-